These 7 T cell receptor beta chains were sequenced from one sample in a study of T cell repertoires in cytomegalovirus infection. TCRdb reanalysed the reads using MiXCR and keeps one entry per CDR3 protein. The profile shows more than 250,000 distinct CDR3 sequences, just under 25% of them singletons. Their specific antigens are unknown. The material sequenced was cultured PBMCs, taken from culture after CMV antigen stimulation. The origin of the receptors is a human donor in good health (CMV status not recorded). Some clones in this sample may be carry-over from other donors' samples.

This clonotype showed up just a few times. The chain recombines TRBV10-3 with TRBJ1-5, with D perhaps TRBD1 (5 bases). Germline CDR1 ENHRY, CDR2 SYGVKD. Between the trimmed V and J ends, which lost 4 bases and 4 bases, there was a span of 11 bases. This CDR3 is built from 14 residues. The CDR3 protein is CAISGQLSNQPQHF. In nucleotides, the CDR3 is TGTGCCATCAGTGGACAGTTGTCTAATCAGCCCCAGCATTTT.

This clonotype was seen more than once but under ten times. This chain connects TRBV28 to TRBJ2-7; TRBD2 matches at 8 bases. V lost 6 bases and J lost 6; bases outside the gene matches: 13. The germline gives CDR1 MDHEN, CDR2 SYDVKM. The CDR3 runs to 15 residues. CDR3 coding DNA: TGTGCCAGCAGACTCCCCGGGCTAGCGGGTCTCGAGCAGTACTTC. This sequence encodes CASRLPGLAGLEQYF.

This sequence joins TRBV20-1 and TRBJ2-7, with D perhaps being TRBD1 or TRBD2 (6 bases each). Germline-derived CDR1 and CDR2 are DFQATT and SNEGSKA (reference sequence). The ends were cut back, 0 bases at V and 7 bases at J, with 19 bases in the middle. The CDR3 sequence is 15 residues long. CDR3 sequence reads: CSARDPGRRGGEQYF. DNA of the CDR3: TGCAGTGCTAGAGATCCGGGCAGGAGAGGGGGGGAGCAGTACTTC.

This clonotype has a handful of counts. The chain links TRBV20-1 to TRBJ2-5, with 7 nucleotides matching TRBD2. J lost 5 bases, V lost 7 bases, and 22 bases had no gene match. The CDR3 has 17 residues. CDR1 and CDR2 (germline): DFQATT, SNEGSKA (reference sequence). The CDR3 here is CSVLEGMRGRYWETQYF. The CDR3 DNA sequence: TGCAGTGTGCTAGAAGGGATGCGCGGGAGATATTGGGAGACCCAGTACTTC.

In its sample, this clonotype was seen a few times. This chain links TRBV6-1 with TRBJ1-5; D ambiguous. CDR3 length: 14 amino acids. CDR1 MNHNS and CDR2 SASEGT come from the germline V gene. V gave up 6 bases and J gave up 1 base, with 10 bases separating them. CDR3 sequence (DNA): TGTGCCAGCAGGTGGGTCGGGAGCAATCAGCCCCAGCATTTT. Protein: CASRWVGSNQPQHF.

The chain is built from TRBV6-2 or TRBV6-3 and TRBJ2-5, with a tentative D call TRBD1 (6 bases). V was pared by 6 bases and J by 1 base, with 12 bases between. CDR1 is MNHEY, CDR2 SVGEGT, per germline. The CDR3 covers 14 residues. DNA of the CDR3: TGTGCCAGCAGCCATACAGGGACCCAAGAGACCCAGTACTTC. Translating it yields CASSHTGTQETQYF.

The chain joins TRBV27 to TRBJ2-1, with 12 bases identical to TRBD2. With 0 bases clipped from V and 3 bases from J, the junction kept 0 bases outside the gene matches. Germline V gene sequence: CDR1 MNHEY, CDR2 SMNVEV (reference sequence). CDR3 length equals 16 residues. CDR3 nucleotide sequence: TGTGCCAGCAGTTTATCGGGACTAGCGGGCTACAATGAGCAGTTCTTC. Translation gives CASSLSGLAGYNEQFF.